This TCR beta chain was recovered during a study of OX40 agonist ivuxolimab in advanced cancers. The protocol was immunoSEQ multiplex PCR, while the TCRdb copy is restricted to in-frame clones and leaves out a portion. This table holds about 50,000 clones, over 80% found once. CDR1 MNHEY and CDR2 SVGAGI come from the germline V gene. The V end was cut by 5 bases, the J end by 4 bases, with 12 bases between. The CDR3 runs to 14 residues. This chain links TRBV6-5 with TRBJ1-5; a possible D gene is TRBD1 (5 bases). The sequencing here drew on CD4+ or CD8+ T cells sorted from blood, taken in a trial of the OX40 agonist ivuxolimab. This sequence originates from an adult with an advanced solid tumor such as melanoma, head and neck, liver or kidney cancer. The DNA for the CDR3 is TGTGCCAGCAGTGTTTTTAGGGGAAATCAGCCCCAGCATTTT. Translated: CASSVFRGNQPQHF.